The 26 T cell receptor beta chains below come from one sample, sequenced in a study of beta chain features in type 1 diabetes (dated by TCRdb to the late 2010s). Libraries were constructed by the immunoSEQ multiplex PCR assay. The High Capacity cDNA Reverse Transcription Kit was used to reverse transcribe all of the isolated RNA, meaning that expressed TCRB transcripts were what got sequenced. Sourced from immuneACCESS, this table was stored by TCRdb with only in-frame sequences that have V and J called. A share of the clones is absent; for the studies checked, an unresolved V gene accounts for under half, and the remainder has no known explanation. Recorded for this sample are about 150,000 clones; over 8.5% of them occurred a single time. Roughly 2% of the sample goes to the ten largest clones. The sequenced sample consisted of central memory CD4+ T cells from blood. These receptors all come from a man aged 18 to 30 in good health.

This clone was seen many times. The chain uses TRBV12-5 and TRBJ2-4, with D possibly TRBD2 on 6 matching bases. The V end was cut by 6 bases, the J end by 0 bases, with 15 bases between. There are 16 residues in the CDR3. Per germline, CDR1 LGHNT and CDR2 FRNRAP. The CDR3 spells CASGMIGTAAKNIQYF. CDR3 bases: TGTGCTAGTGGCATGATCGGGACTGCAGCCAAAAACATTCAGTACTTC.

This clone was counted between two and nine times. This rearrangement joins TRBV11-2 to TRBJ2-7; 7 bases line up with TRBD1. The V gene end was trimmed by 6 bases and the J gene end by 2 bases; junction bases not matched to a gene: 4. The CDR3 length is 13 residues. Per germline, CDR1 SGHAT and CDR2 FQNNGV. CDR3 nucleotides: TGTGCCAGCAGACAACAGGGGCCCTACGAGCAGTACTTC. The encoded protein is CASRQQGPYEQYF.

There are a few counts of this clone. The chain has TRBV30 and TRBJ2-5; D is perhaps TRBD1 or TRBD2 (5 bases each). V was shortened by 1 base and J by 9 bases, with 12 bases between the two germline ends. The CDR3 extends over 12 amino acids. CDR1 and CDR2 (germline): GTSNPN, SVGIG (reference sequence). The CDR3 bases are TGTGCCTGGAGTGGGGACGCGTCGGCCCAGTACTTC. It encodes CAWSGDASAQYF.

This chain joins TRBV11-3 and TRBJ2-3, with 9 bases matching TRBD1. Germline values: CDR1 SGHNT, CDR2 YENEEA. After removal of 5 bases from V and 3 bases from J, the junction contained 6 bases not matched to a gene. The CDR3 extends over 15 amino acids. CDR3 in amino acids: CASSQQGAGTDTQYF. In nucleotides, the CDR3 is TGTGCCAGCAGCCAACAGGGGGCCGGGACAGATACGCAGTATTTT.

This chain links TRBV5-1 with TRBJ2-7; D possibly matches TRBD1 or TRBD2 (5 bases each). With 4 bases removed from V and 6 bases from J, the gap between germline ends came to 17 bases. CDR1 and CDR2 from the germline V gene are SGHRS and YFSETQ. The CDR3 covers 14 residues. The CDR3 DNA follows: TGCGCCAGCAGCCCTAGGACGGGGCTGAGCGAGCAGTACTTC. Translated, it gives CASSPRTGLSEQYF.

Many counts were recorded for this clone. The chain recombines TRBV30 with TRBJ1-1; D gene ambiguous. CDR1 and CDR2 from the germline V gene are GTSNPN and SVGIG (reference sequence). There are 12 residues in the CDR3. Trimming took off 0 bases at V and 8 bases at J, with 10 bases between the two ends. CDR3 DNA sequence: TGTGCCTGGAGTGTATTTCGTCCGGAAGCTTTCTTT. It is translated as CAWSVFRPEAFF.

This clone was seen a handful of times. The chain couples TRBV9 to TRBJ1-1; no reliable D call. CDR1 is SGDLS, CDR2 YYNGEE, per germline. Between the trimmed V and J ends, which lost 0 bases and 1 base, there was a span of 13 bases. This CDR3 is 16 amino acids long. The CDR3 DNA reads TGTGCCAGCAGCGTAGGGGTAGGGCGGGAGAACACTGAAGCTTTCTTT. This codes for CASSVGVGRENTEAFF.

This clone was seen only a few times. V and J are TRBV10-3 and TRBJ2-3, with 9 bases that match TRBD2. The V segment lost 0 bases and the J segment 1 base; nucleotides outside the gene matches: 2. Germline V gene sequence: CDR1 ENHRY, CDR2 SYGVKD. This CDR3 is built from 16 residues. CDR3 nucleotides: TGTGCCATCAGTGAGTCTAGCGGGAGCCGCACAGATACGCAGTATTTT. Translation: CAISESSGSRTDTQYF.

The CDR3 region has the DNA TGTGCCAGCAGCGTCTCCCCTGGATGGGGAAATTCACCCCTCCACTTT. Protein product: CASSVSPGWGNSPLHF. This chain uses TRBV9 with TRBJ1-6; D not certain. Germline V gene data show CDR1 as SGDLS and CDR2 as YYNGEE. This CDR3 spans 16 amino acids. Trimming removed 2 bases at V and 7 bases at J, with 16 bases between.

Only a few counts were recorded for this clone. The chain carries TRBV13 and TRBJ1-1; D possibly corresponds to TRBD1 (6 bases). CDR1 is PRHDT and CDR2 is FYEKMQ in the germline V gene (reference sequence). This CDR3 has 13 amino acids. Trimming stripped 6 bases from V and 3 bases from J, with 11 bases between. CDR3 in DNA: TGTGCCAGCAGGGGAAGGGGGTACACTGAAGCTTTCTTT. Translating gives CASRGRGYTEAFF.

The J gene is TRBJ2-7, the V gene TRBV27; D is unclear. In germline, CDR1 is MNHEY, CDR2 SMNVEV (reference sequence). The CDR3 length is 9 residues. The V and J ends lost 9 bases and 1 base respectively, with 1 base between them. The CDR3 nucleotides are TGTGCCAGTTCCTACGAGCAGTACTTC. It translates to CASSYEQYF.

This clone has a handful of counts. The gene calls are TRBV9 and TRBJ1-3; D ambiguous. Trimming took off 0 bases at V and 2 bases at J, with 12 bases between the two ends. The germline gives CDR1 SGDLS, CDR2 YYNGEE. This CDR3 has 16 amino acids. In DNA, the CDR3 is TGTGCCAGCAGCGTAGCAACTTCCGGCACTGGAAACACCATATATTTT. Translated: CASSVATSGTGNTIYF.

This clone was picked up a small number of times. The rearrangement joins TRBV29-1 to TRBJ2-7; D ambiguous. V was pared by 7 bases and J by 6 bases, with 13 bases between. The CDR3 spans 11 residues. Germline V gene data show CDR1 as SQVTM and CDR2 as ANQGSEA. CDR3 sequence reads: CSGGGRFEQYF. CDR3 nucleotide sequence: TGCAGCGGTGGTGGACGGTTCGAGCAGTACTTC.

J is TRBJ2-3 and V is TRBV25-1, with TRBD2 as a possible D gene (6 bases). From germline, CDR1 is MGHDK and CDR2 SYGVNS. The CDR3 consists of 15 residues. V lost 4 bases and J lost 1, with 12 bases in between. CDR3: CASSGGEWGTDTQYF. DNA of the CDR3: TGTGCCAGCAGTGGGGGGGAGTGGGGCACAGATACGCAGTATTTT.

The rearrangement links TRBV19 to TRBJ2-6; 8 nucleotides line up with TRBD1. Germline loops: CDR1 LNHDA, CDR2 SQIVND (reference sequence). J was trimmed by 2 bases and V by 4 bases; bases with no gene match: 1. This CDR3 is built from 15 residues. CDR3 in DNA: TGTGCCAGTAGTAAGGACAGGGCTGGGGCCAACGTCCTGACTTTC. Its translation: CASSKDRAGANVLTF.

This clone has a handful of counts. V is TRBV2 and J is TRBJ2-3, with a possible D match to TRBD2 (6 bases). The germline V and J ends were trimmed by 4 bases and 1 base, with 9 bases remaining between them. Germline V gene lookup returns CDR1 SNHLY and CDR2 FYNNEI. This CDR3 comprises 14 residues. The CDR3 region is CASSGASGTDTQYF. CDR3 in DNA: TGTGCCAGCAGTGGGGCTAGCGGCACAGATACGCAGTATTTT.

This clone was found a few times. The CDR3 sequence is CASSFRRGRGTDTQYF. The DNA for the CDR3 is TGTGCCAGCAGTTTCCGCAGGGGGCGCGGGACAGATACGCAGTATTTT. This chain joins TRBV6-5 and TRBJ2-3; 8 nucleotides match TRBD1. The germline V gene has CDR1 MNHEY and CDR2 SVGAGI. The CDR3 is 16 amino acids. The ends lost 4 bases at V and 3 bases at J; junction bases unmatched: 9.

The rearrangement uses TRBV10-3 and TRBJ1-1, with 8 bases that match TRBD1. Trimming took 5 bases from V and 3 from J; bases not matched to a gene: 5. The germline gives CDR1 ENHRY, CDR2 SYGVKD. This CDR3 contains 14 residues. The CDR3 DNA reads TGTGCCATCAGTACCATGACAGGGGACACTGAAGCTTTCTTT. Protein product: CAISTMTGDTEAFF.

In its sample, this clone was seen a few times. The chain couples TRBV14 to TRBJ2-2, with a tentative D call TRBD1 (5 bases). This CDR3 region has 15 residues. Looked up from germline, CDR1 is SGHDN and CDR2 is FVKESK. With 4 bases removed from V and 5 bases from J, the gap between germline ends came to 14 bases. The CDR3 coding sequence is TGTGCCAGCAGCCGCAACCCGGCAGGGACCGGGGAGCTGTTTTTT. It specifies CASSRNPAGTGELFF.

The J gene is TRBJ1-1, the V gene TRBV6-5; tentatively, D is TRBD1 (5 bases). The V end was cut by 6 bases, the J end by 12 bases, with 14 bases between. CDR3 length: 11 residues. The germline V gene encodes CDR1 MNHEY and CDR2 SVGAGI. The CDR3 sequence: CASSFDSFPFF. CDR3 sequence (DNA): TGTGCCAGCAGCTTCGACAGTTTCCCTTTCTTT.

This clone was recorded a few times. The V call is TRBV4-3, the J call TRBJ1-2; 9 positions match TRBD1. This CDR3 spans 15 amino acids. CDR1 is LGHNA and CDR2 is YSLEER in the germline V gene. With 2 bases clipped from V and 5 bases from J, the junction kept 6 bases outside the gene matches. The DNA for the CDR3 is TGCGCCAGCAGCCAATTACAGGGGGCTGGTTATGGCTACACCTTC. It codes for CASSQLQGAGYGYTF.

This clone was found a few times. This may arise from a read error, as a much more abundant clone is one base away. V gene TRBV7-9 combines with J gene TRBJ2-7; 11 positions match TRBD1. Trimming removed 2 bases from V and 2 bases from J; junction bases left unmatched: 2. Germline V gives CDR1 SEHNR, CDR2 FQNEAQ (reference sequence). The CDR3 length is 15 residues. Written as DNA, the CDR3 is TGTGCCAGCAGCTTATCGGGACAGGGGGCCTACGAGCAGTACTTC. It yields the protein CASSLSGQGAYEQYF.

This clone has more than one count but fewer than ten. CDR3 bases: TGCGCCAGCAGCTGGGATTCCGGGACATATAATGAGCAGTTCTTC. This translates into CASSWDSGTYNEQFF. The J gene is TRBJ2-1, the V gene TRBV5-1, with D tentatively TRBD1 (6 bases). This CDR3 has 15 residues. The germline gives CDR1 SGHRS, CDR2 YFSETQ. V lost 3 bases and J 7 bases, leaving 17 bases between the germline ends. The variable domain in full, with the rest retrieved from reference TRBV5-1 and TRBJ2-1, is KAGVTQTPRYLIKTRGQQVTLSCSPISGHRSVSWYQQTPGQGLQFLFEYFSETQRNKGNFPGRFSGRQFSNSRSEMNVSTLELGDSALYLCASSWDSGTYNEQFFGPGTRLTVL.

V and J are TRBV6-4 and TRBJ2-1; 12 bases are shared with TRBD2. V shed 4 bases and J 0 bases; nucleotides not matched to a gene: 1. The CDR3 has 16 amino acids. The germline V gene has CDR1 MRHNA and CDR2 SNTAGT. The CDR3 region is CASSATSGSSYNEQFF. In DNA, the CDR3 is TGTGCCAGCAGTGCGACTAGCGGGAGCTCCTACAATGAGCAGTTCTTC.

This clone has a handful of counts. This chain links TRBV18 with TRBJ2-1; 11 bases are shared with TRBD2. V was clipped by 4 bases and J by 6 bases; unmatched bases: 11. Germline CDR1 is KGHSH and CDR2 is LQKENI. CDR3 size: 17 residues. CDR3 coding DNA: TGTGCCAGCTCACTCACCCTCCTAGCGGGAGGAGGCAATGAGCAGTTCTTC. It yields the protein CASSLTLLAGGGNEQFF. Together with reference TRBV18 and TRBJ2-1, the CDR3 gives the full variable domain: NAGVMQNPRHLVRRRGQEARLRCSPMKGHSHVYWYRQLPEEGLKFMVYLQKENIIDESGMPKERFSAEFPKEGPSILRIQQVVRGDSAAYFCASSLTLLAGGGNEQFFGPGTRLTVL.

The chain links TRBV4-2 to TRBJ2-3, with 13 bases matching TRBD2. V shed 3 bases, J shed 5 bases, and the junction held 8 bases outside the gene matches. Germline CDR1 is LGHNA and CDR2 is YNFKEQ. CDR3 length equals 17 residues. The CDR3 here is CASSQVTSGRAEDTQYF. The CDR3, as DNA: TGTGCCAGCAGCCAGGTTACTAGCGGGAGGGCCGAAGATACGCAGTATTTT.